This T cell receptor (beta chain) was captured by sequencing in a study of tumor-infiltrating lymphocytes in oesophageal squamous cell carcinoma. CDR3 length: 13 amino acids. CDR1 and CDR2 from the germline V gene are SGHVS and FNYEAQ. TCRdb re-analysed the PCR reads in MiXCR, keeping a single row per CDR3 protein. The sample lists over 8,500 distinct CDR3 sequences, about 47% occurring once. Material for sequencing was esophageal tumor tissue. The sequence was collected from a female donor with esophageal squamous cell carcinoma. The chain carries TRBV7-6 and TRBJ2-1; no definite D call. The J call may be mistaken, given a closer DNA end match to TRBJ2-5. CDR3 nucleotide sequence: TGTGCCAGCAGCTTAGCGGTCCAAGAGACCCAGTACTTC. Its protein is CASSLAVQETQYF.